Below are 10 T cell receptor beta chains sequenced from a single sample in a study of tumor-infiltrating lymphocytes in oesophageal squamous cell carcinoma (dated by TCRdb to about 2016). Library prep was done by PCR. The sequencer was an Illumina HiSeq 2000. The raw public reads went through TCRdb reprocessing: fastp at Q25, MiXCR clone calling, in-frame beta chains kept. Rows are unified per CDR3 protein, each entry keeping the most common DNA and genes. In all, the sample holds roughly 20,000 distinct CDR3 sequences, and less than 50% of those were seen once. The ten largest clonotypes hold around a third of the sample. The sequencing input was normal esophageal tissue next to the tumor. The receptors originated from a female donor with esophageal squamous cell carcinoma.

This clonotype was observed a few times. Here the CDR3 DNA reads TGTGCCAGCAGCTTAACTAGCGGGGGCTACAATGAGCAGTTCTTC. The encoded protein is CASSLTSGGYNEQFF. This sequence joins TRBV7-3 and TRBJ2-1; 9 bases are a match to TRBD2. The V and J ends lost 0 bases and 3 bases, in that order; junction bases with no gene match: 0. Germline V CDR1 and CDR2: SGHTA, FQGTGA. The CDR3 totals 15 residues. Together with reference TRBV7-3 and TRBJ2-1, the CDR3 gives the full variable domain: GAGVSQTPSNKVTEKGKYVELRCDPISGHTALYWYRQSLGQGPEFLIYFQGTGAADDSGLPNDRFFAVRPEGSVSTLKIQRTERGDSAVYLCASSLTSGGYNEQFFGPGTRLTVL.

There are many counts of this clonotype. The chain is built from TRBV2 and TRBJ1-1; D is undetermined. The CDR3 covers 12 residues. Germline loops: CDR1 SNHLY, CDR2 FYNNEI. V was clipped by 2 bases and J by 6 bases, with 7 bases between them. The CDR3 loop reads CASSERKPEAFF. In DNA form, the CDR3 reads TGTGCCAGCAGTGAACGGAAACCTGAAGCTTTCTTT.

The table lists this clonotype with a few counts. The J gene is TRBJ1-2, the V gene TRBV7-2; 7 bases agree with TRBD1. The CDR3 length is 14 residues. With V trimmed by 5 bases and J by 4 bases, 7 bases remained unmatched. Germline V lookup: CDR1 SGHTA, CDR2 FQGNSA. CDR3 loop: CASSTYRGSYGYTF. In nucleotides, the CDR3 is TGTGCCAGCAGCACATACAGGGGTTCCTATGGCTACACCTTC.

Regarding this clonotype: Because it lacks the conserved phenylalanine or tryptophan at the end, this CDR3 is likely a read error. Because the CDR3's place on the DNA is in doubt, the DNA is left out and the CDR3 is given as listed by TCRdb. The chain joins TRBV7-2 to TRBJ2-1; no DNA check was done on the table's D call, TRBD1. The length of the CDR3 is 15 amino acids, counting both ends. CDR1 is SGHTA and CDR2 is FQGNSA in the germline V gene. CDR3 protein: CASSRTGVYEQYFGS.

V gene TRBV7-2 combines with J gene TRBJ2-7; D gene uncertain. The J call is uncertain, as TRBJ2-5 better fits the DNA end. The CDR3 contains 13 residues. Per the germline V gene, CDR1 is SGHTA and CDR2 is FQGNSA. The CDR3 protein is CASSLLIQETQYF. As DNA, the CDR3 is TGTGCCAGCAGCTTACTAATTCAAGAGACCCAGTACTTC.

In its sample, this clonotype was seen a few times. The genes are TRBV2 and TRBJ1-2, with D perhaps TRBD1 (5 bases). Germline V gene sequence: CDR1 SNHLY, CDR2 FYNNEI. The length of the CDR3 is 12 residues. The V and J ends lost 8 bases and 2 bases respectively, with 9 bases between them. The CDR3, as DNA: TGTGCCAGCTGGGACGGCAACTATGGCTACACCTTC. Amino acid sequence: CASWDGNYGYTF.

In its sample, this clonotype is large. This chain links TRBV7-8 with TRBJ2-3, with TRBD2 matching 12 bases. Germline lookup yields CDR1 SGHVS and CDR2 FQNEAQ. This CDR3 region has 17 residues. The junction had 7 bases not matched to a gene; V was cut back by 3 bases and J by 3 bases. The CDR3 region has the DNA TGTGCCAGCAGCTTCAACTTTGGACTAGCGGGGACAGATACGCAGTATTTT. Protein product: CASSFNFGLAGTDTQYF.

This clonotype was seen at least ten times. The chain links TRBV10-3 to TRBJ2-1; D unresolved. The V and J ends lost 6 bases and 3 bases respectively, with 9 bases between them. Germline CDR1 reads ENHRY; CDR2 reads SYGVKD. The CDR3 is 13 amino acids. The CDR3 DNA sequence: TGTGCCATCAGGCGGCAGAGCTACAATGAGCAGTTCTTC. Translation: CAIRRQSYNEQFF.

On this clonotype: The DNA is left out, because the CDR3 cannot be placed on it with certainty; the CDR3 is given as TCRdb lists it. V usage is TRBV6-4 and J usage is TRBJ2-6. From its first to its last residue, the CDR3 has 16 amino acids. CDR1 is MRHNA, CDR2 SNTAGT, per germline. The CDR3 spells CASNTARSALWLHLRF.

A word on this clonotype: Here the CDR3 omits its conserved ending phenylalanine or tryptophan, so a read error is the likely source. The chain carries TRBV7-2 and TRBJ2-3, with 16 bases identical to TRBD2. Trimming removed 5 bases from V and 5 bases from J; junction bases left unmatched: 7. The CDR3 extends over 17 amino acids. From germline, CDR1 is SGHTA and CDR2 FQGNSA. Here the CDR3 reads CASSPGTSGGAEDTQYS. The CDR3 nucleotides are TGTGCCAGCAGCCCTGGGACTAGCGGGGGGGCGGAAGATACGCAGTATTCT.